This TCR beta chain was profiled in a study of blood T cell repertoires in COVID-19. The CDR3 covers 15 residues. Germline CDR1 LNHDA, CDR2 SQIVND (reference sequence). Germline trimming cut 1 base from V and 5 bases from J; bases unmatched to any gene: 3. This clone showed up just a few times. Clones were read by immunoSEQ multiplex PCR, and TCRdb kept only the in-frame ones, dropping some. The table shows fewer than 600,000 clones, with more than 75% occurring only once. Which cohort a participant joined came from the clinical history participants gave. Recovered Cohort 3 donors showed two negative PCRs, clearance, or symptom resolution.

The sequence was obtained from a middle-aged woman who had recovered from COVID-19. The specimen was PBMCs or T cells enriched from blood (not recorded which). V usage is TRBV19 and J usage is TRBJ2-2; TRBD1 matches at 8 bases. This CDR3 reads CASSIVGQGTGELFF. CDR3 sequence (DNA): TGTGCCAGTAGTATAGTTGGACAGGGAACCGGGGAGCTGTTTTTT.